Reported below is one T cell receptor (beta chain). Its antigen is undetermined. The data derive from a study of vaccination and CD4 T cells after COVID-19. Sequence data for DNA of cultured CD4+ T cells were generated by the Oncomine TCR Beta short-read assay. MiXCR, run by TCRdb on the PCR reads, gives a single entry per CDR3 protein. The repertoire holds approximately 2,000 distinct CDR3 sequences, roughly 63% seen once, with around 50% in the top ten. The treatment here: approximately 9-day PBMC culture with coronavirus spike peptide pools or control peptides (ViraFEST assay). Trimming stripped 3 bases from V and 5 bases from J, with 11 bases between. The CDR3 contains 14 residues. Germline lookup yields CDR1 SEHNR and CDR2 FQNEAQ (reference sequence).

Sequences were derived from CD4+ T cells from blood, cultured in vitro, sampled after SARS-CoV-2 vaccination. This TCR was sampled from a human donor who had recovered from COVID-19. The genes are TRBV7-9 and TRBJ2-1; D is unclear. The CDR3 region is CASSLAGSDNEQFF. DNA for the CDR3: TGTGCCAGCAGCTTGGCCGGTAGTGACAATGAGCAGTTCTTC.